These 15 T cell receptor beta chains were all obtained from the same sample, sequenced in a study of T-cell reconstitution after alpha-beta-depleted transplantation in children. It was with unique molecular identifiers that the TCRbeta library was prepared. TCRdb called the PCR reads again in MiXCR, with one record for every CDR3 protein. Here the sample spans approximately 270,000 distinct CDR3 sequences, about 24% being singletons. Sequencing was performed on PBMCs, mostly from graft donor cells, taken 360 days after TCRalphabeta/CD19-depleted stem cell transplant. The receptors shown here come from a female patient aged 2-9 years who had a stem cell transplant for congenital amegakaryocytic thrombocytopenia, so the T cells may come from the graft donor.

This clonotype was observed a handful of times. V gene TRBV24-1 combines with J gene TRBJ2-3; D possibly corresponds to TRBD2 (7 bases). V was trimmed by 6 bases and J by 5 bases, leaving 17 bases between them. Per the germline V gene, CDR1 is KGHDR and CDR2 is SFDVKD. The CDR3 contains 15 residues. The CDR3 DNA follows: TGTGCCACCAGTTCCTCCCGGGGGGCCCAAGATACGCAGTATTTT. Translated: CATSSSRGAQDTQYF.

A few counts support this clonotype. V usage is TRBV11-3 and J usage is TRBJ2-1; D uncertain. This CDR3 is built from 14 residues. CDR1 is SGHNT and CDR2 is YENEEA in the germline V gene. The V and J ends lost 3 bases and 3 bases respectively, with 9 bases between them. In DNA, the CDR3 is TGTGCCAGCAGCTTTTATTCGGGCTACAATGAGCAGTTCTTC. Translated, it gives CASSFYSGYNEQFF. The variable domain in full, completed from reference TRBV11-3 and TRBJ2-1, reads EAGVVQSPRYKIIEKKQPVAFWCNPISGHNTLYWYLQNLGQGPELLIRYENEEAVDDSQLPKDRFSAERLKGVDSTLKIQPAELGDSAVYLCASSFYSGYNEQFFGPGTRLTVL.

This clonotype occurred many times. The chain uses TRBV15 and TRBJ2-1; a possible D gene is TRBD1 (6 bases). The CDR3 runs to 19 residues. V shed 3 bases and J shed 1 base, with 22 bases lying between them. Germline V CDR1 and CDR2: LNHNV, YYDKDF (reference sequence). This CDR3 reads CATSRDNRELVLSYNEQFF. As DNA, the CDR3 is TGTGCCACCAGCAGGGACAACAGGGAACTAGTCCTATCCTACAATGAGCAGTTCTTC. The full variable domain, in which reference TRBV15 and TRBJ2-1 provide the parts outside the CDR3, is DAMVIQNPRYQVTQFGKPVTLSCSQTLNHNVMYWYQQKSSQAPKLLFHYYDKDFNNEADTPDNFQSRRPNTSFCFLDIRSPGLGDTAMYLCATSRDNRELVLSYNEQFFGPGTRLTVL.

On this clonotype: A much larger clone differs from this one at a single base, so this may be a read error. The chain couples TRBV12-3 or TRBV12-4 to TRBJ1-3; no definite D call. This CDR3 is 14 amino acids long. In DNA form, the CDR3 reads TGTGCCAGCAAACCTAAGTCCTCTGTAAACACCATATATTTT. It translates to CASKPKSSVNTIYF.

This clonotype is deemed medium-sized. This rearrangement joins TRBV12-3 or TRBV12-4 to TRBJ2-7; D might be TRBD1 (5 bases). The CDR3 covers 13 residues. Trimming took off 5 bases at V and 3 bases at J, with 11 bases between the two ends. CDR3 DNA sequence: TGTGCCAGCAGTAAAATCACAGGCTACGAGCAGTACTTC. Translated: CASSKITGYEQYF.

J is TRBJ2-7 and V is TRBV5-1; 7 nucleotides match TRBD1. Germline CDR1 SGHRS, CDR2 YFSETQ. The CDR3 totals 15 residues. The junction had 11 bases not matched to a gene; V was cut back by 3 bases and J by 5 bases. CDR3 coding DNA: TGCGCCAGCAGCTACCGACAGGGTACTAGGCACGAGCAGTACTTC. It yields the protein CASSYRQGTRHEQYF. The variable domain in full, with the rest retrieved from reference TRBV5-1 and TRBJ2-7, is KAGVTQTPRYLIKTRGQQVTLSCSPISGHRSVSWYQQTPGQGLQFLFEYFSETQRNKGNFPGRFSGRQFSNSRSEMNVSTLELGDSALYLCASSYRQGTRHEQYFGPGTRLTVT.

This rearrangement joins TRBV9 to TRBJ1-1, with no clear D. Germline CDR1 SGDLS, CDR2 YYNGEE. V shed 4 bases and J shed 5 bases, with 9 bases lying between them. The CDR3 length is 12 residues. The CDR3 DNA reads TGTGCCAGCAGCAAGGGAGGGACTGAAGCTTTCTTT. Protein product: CASSKGGTEAFF.

The chain recombines TRBV4-1 with TRBJ2-3, with TRBD2 identical over 10 bases. J was trimmed by 6 bases and V by 0 bases; bases with no gene match: 12. Germline V lookup: CDR1 MGHRA, CDR2 YSYEKL. This CDR3 comprises 18 residues. CDR3 amino acids: CASSQDLGSGRIGDTQYF. In DNA, the CDR3 is TGCGCCAGCAGCCAAGATTTGGGTAGCGGGAGGATAGGGGATACGCAGTATTTT.

This sequence joins TRBV12-3 or TRBV12-4 and TRBJ2-1; no firm D call. The V end lost 6 bases, the J end lost 7 bases, and 7 bases lay between the germline ends. CDR3 length: 11 amino acids. Here the CDR3 reads CASSRVNEQFF. The CDR3 DNA reads as TGTGCCAGCAGCCGGGTAAATGAGCAGTTCTTC.

This clonotype was counted only a few times. The gene calls are TRBV28 and TRBJ2-1, with 9 bases matching TRBD2. The J segment lost 5 bases and the V segment lost 6 bases, leaving 2 bases of the junction unmatched. The CDR3 has 13 residues. Germline V gives CDR1 MDHEN, CDR2 SYDVKM. As DNA, the CDR3 is TGTGCCAGCAGGTTAGCGGGAGACAATGAGCAGTTCTTC. Translation: CASRLAGDNEQFF.

This clonotype has a handful of counts. The CDR3, as DNA: TGTGCCAGCAGTTTATACACCAACAAAAACATTCAGTACTTC. Translation gives CASSLYTNKNIQYF. The chain carries TRBV12-3 or TRBV12-4 and TRBJ2-4; D remains ambiguous. The CDR3 is 14 amino acids. V dropped 2 bases and J dropped 3 bases, with 8 bases sitting between them.

J is TRBJ1-6 and V is TRBV25-1, with TRBD1 as a possible D gene (5 bases). This CDR3 spans 14 amino acids. V lost 5 bases to trimming and J lost 11 bases, with 16 bases between them. The germline V gene has CDR1 MGHDK and CDR2 SYGVNS. In DNA form, the CDR3 reads TGTGCCAGCAGTTACCGTGACAGATCTGCACCCCTCCACTTT. Translating it yields CASSYRDRSAPLHF.

This clonotype was observed a handful of times. The gene calls are TRBV11-2 and TRBJ2-3; no clear D. V gave up 2 bases and J gave up 2 bases, with 11 bases separating them. Germline CDR1 is SGHAT and CDR2 is FQNNGV. The CDR3 has 15 amino acids. CDR3 protein: CASSLYGVNTDTQYF. For the CDR3, the DNA is TGTGCCAGCAGCTTATACGGAGTCAACACAGATACGCAGTATTTT.

This clonotype was recorded a few times. The rearrangement links TRBV4-2 to TRBJ1-6; D not resolved. V lost 0 bases and J 7 bases, leaving 13 bases between the germline ends. Germline lookup yields CDR1 LGHNA and CDR2 YNFKEQ. The CDR3 extends over 16 amino acids. CDR3 nucleotides: TGTGCCAGCAGCCAAGATGAGGGCAGGAAAAATTCACCCCTCCACTTT. Translated, it gives CASSQDEGRKNSPLHF.

The chain has TRBV6-2 or TRBV6-3 and TRBJ1-5; unclear D gene. V shed 8 bases and J shed 0 bases, with 11 bases lying between them. From germline, CDR1 is MNHEY and CDR2 SVGEGT. The CDR3 is 14 amino acids. CDR3 sequence (DNA): TGTGCCAGCCGCGGGAGGTATAGCAATCAGCCCCAGCATTTT. Translation: CASRGRYSNQPQHF.